This T cell receptor (beta chain) was recorded in a study of T cells in Graves' hyperthyroidism and ophthalmopathy. General study points: Clonotypes that were expanded in thyroid above 0.001 mostly appeared in blood too. Ophthalmopathy and stable hyperthyroidism were separated by a 13 V-J model.

On this clonotype itself: Its antigen is still unknown.

Patients aged 18 to 65 had newly diagnosed hyperthyroidism lasting under 2 months. Diagnoses were made from clinical symptoms, serum measures (thyroxine and TRAb), thyroid ultrasound and orbital computed tomography. RNA transcripts gave rise to amplified TCR beta CDR3 regions. RT-PCR in the first round (using the HTBI primer set) targeted the TCR CDR3. TCRdb called the multiplex PCR reads again in MiXCR, with one record for every CDR3 protein. The sample records about 350,000 distinct CDR3 sequences, approximately 15% being singletons. The TCR comes from a woman aged 30 to 39 with Graves' hyperthyroidism. Sequencing was done on a sample of blood.

CDR3 protein: CSATGGYTEAFF. CDR3 coding DNA: TGCAGTGCTACTGGGGGCTACACTGAAGCTTTCTTT. The V call is TRBV20-1, the J call TRBJ1-1; weak D call: TRBD1 (6 bases). The germline V and J ends were trimmed by 4 bases and 3 bases, with 9 bases remaining between them. This CDR3 region has 12 residues. Germline V gives CDR1 DFQATT, CDR2 SNEGSKA (reference sequence).